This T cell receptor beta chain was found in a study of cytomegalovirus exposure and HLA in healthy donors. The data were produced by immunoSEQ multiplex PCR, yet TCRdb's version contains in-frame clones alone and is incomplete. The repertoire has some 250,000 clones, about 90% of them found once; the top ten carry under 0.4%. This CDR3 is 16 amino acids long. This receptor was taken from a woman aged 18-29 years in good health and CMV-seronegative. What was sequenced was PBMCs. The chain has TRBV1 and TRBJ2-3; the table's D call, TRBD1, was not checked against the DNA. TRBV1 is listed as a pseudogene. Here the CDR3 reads CTSSRRHARVSDTQYF. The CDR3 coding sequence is TGCACCAGCAGCCGACGGCACGCCAGGGTGTCGGATACGCAGTATTTT.